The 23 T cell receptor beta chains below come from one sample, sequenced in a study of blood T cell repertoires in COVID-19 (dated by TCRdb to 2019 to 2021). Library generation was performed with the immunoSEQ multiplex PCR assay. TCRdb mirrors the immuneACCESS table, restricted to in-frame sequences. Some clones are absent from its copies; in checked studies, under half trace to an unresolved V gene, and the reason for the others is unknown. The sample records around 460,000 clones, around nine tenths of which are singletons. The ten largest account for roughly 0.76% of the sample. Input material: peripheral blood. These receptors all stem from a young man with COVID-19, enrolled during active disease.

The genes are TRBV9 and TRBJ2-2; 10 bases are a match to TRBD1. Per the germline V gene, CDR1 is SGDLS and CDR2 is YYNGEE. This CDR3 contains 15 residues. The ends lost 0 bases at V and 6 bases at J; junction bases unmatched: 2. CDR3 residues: CASSVGGQGPGELFF. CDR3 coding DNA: TGTGCCAGCAGCGTAGGGGGACAGGGGCCCGGGGAGCTGTTTTTT. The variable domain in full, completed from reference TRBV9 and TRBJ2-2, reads DSGVTQTPKHLITATGQRVTLRCSPRSGDLSVYWYQQSLDQGLQFLIQYYNGEERAKGNILERFSAQQFPDLHSELNLSSLELGDSALYFCASSVGGQGPGELFFGEGSRLTVL.

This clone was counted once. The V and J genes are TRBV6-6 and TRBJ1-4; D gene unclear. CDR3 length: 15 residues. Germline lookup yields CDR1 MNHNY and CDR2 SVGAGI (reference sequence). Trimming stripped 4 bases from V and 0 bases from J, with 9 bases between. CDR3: CASSSYSATNEKLFF. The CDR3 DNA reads TGTGCCAGCAGTTCCTATTCGGCAACTAATGAAAAACTGTTTTTT.

The chain's CDR3 is CASSPGGGFSSYNEQFF. In nucleotides, the CDR3 is TGCGCCAGCAGCCCCGGCGGAGGGTTTAGCTCCTACAATGAGCAGTTCTTC. The chain carries TRBV5-1 and TRBJ2-1; possibly TRBD2 for D (6 bases). CDR1 SGHRS and CDR2 YFSETQ come from the germline V gene. The germline V and J ends were trimmed by 4 bases and 0 bases, with 17 bases remaining between them. The CDR3 has 17 amino acids. Using reference TRBV5-1 and TRBJ2-1 for the parts outside the CDR3, the full variable domain is KAGVTQTPRYLIKTRGQQVTLSCSPISGHRSVSWYQQTPGQGLQFLFEYFSETQRNKGNFPGRFSGRQFSNSRSEMNVSTLELGDSALYLCASSPGGGFSSYNEQFFGPGTRLTVL.

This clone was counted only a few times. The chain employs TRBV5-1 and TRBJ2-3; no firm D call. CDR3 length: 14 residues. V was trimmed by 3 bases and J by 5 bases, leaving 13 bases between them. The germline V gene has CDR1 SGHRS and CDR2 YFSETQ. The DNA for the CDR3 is TGCGCCAGCAGCTCCTACAAGCTAGGAGATACGCAGTATTTT. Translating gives CASSSYKLGDTQYF. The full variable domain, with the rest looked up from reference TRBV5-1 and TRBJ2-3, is KAGVTQTPRYLIKTRGQQVTLSCSPISGHRSVSWYQQTPGQGLQFLFEYFSETQRNKGNFPGRFSGRQFSNSRSEMNVSTLELGDSALYLCASSSYKLGDTQYFGPGTRLTVL.

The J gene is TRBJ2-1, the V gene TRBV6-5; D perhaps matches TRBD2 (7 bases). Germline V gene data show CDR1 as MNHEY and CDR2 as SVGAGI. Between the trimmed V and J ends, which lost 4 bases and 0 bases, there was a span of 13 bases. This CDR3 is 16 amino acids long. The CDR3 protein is CASSSQGGASYNEQFF. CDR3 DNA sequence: TGTGCCAGCAGTTCTCAAGGGGGGGCCTCCTACAATGAGCAGTTCTTC.

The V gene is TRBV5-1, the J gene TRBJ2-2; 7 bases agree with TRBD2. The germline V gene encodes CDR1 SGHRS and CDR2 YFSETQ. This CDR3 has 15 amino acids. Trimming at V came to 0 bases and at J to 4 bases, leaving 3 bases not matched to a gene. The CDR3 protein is CASSLGGRFTGELFF. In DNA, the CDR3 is TGCGCCAGCAGCTTGGGCGGGAGATTCACCGGGGAGCTGTTTTTT. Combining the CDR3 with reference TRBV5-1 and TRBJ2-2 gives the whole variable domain KAGVTQTPRYLIKTRGQQVTLSCSPISGHRSVSWYQQTPGQGLQFLFEYFSETQRNKGNFPGRFSGRQFSNSRSEMNVSTLELGDSALYLCASSLGGRFTGELFFGEGSRLTVL.

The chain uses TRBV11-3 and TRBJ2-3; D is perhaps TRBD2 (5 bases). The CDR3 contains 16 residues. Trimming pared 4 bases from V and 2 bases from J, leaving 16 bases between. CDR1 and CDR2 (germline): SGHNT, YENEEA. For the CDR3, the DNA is TGTGCCAGCAGCTCCAGCGGAGATTGGGTCACAGATACGCAGTATTTT. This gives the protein CASSSSGDWVTDTQYF. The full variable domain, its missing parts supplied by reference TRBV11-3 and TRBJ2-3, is EAGVVQSPRYKIIEKKQPVAFWCNPISGHNTLYWYLQNLGQGPELLIRYENEEAVDDSQLPKDRFSAERLKGVDSTLKIQPAELGDSAVYLCASSSSGDWVTDTQYFGPGTRLTVL.

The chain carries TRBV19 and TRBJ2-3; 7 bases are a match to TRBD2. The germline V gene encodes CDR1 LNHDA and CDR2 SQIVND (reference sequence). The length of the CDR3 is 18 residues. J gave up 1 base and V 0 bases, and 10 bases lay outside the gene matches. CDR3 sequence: CASSIDLRRELGTDTQYF. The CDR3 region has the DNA TGTGCCAGTAGTATAGATCTTAGGCGGGAGTTGGGCACAGATACGCAGTATTTT.

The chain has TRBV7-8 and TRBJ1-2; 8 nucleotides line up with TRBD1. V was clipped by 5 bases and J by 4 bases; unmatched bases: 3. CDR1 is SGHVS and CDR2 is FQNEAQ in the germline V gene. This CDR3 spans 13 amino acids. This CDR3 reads CASSDGQGYGYTF. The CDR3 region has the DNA TGTGCCAGCAGCGACGGACAGGGCTATGGCTACACCTTC.

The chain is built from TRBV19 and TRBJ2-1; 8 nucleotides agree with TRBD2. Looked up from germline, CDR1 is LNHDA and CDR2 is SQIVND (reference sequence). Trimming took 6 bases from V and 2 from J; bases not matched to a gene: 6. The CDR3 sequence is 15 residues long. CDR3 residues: CASRLLAGAYNEQFF. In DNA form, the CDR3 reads TGTGCCAGTAGGCTCCTAGCGGGTGCCTACAATGAGCAGTTCTTC.

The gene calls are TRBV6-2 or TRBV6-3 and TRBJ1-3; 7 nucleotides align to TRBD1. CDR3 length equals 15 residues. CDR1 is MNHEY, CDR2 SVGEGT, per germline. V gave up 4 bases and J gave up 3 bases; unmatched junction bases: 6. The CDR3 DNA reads TGTGCCAGCAGTTCACCTGACAGGGTTGGAAACACCATATATTTT. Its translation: CASSSPDRVGNTIYF.

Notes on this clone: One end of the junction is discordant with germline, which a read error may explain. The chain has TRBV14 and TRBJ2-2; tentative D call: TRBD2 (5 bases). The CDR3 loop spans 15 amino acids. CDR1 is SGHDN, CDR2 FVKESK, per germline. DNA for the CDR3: TGTGCCAGCAGCCCACAGCGGACGATCACCGAGGAGCTGTTTTTT. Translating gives CASSPQRTITEELFF.

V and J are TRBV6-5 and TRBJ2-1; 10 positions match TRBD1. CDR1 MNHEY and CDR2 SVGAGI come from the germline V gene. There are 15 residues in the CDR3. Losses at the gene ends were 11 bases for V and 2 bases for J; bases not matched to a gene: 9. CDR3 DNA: TGTGCCGGCGGGCCAGACAGGGGGCCCTACAATGAGCAGTTCTTC. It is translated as CAGGPDRGPYNEQFF.

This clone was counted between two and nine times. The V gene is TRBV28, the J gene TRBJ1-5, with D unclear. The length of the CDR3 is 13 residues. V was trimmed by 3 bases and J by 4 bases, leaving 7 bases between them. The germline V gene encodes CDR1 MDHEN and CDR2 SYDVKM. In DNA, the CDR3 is TGTGCCAGCAGTTTTAGTCTAAATCAGCCCCAGCATTTT. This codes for CASSFSLNQPQHF.

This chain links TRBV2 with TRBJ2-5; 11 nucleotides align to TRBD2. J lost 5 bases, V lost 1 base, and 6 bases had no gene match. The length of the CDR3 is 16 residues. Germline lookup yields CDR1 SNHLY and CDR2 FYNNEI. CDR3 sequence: CASSEGTSGLGETQYF. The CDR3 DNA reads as TGTGCCAGCAGTGAAGGGACTAGCGGGTTAGGGGAGACCCAGTACTTC.

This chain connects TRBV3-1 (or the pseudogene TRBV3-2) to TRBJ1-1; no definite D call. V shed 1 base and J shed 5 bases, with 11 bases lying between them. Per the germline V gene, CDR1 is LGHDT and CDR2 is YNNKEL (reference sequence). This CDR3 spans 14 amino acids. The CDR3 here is CASSQGGVGTEAFF. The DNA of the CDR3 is TGTGCCAGCAGCCAAGGGGGAGTTGGTACTGAAGCTTTCTTT.

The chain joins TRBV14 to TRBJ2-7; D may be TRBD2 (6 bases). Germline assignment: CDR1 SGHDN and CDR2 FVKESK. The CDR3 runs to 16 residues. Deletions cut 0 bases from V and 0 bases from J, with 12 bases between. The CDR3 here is CASSQEASDFSYEQYF. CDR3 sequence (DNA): TGTGCCAGCAGCCAAGAGGCTAGCGATTTCTCCTACGAGCAGTACTTC.

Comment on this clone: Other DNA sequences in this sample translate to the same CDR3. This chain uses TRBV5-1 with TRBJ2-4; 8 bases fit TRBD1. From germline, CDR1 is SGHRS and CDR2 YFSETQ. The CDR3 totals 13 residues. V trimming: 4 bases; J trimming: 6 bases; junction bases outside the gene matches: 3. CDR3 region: CASSTGQGNIQYF. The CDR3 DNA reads TGCGCCAGCAGCACCGGACAGGGAAACATTCAGTACTTC.

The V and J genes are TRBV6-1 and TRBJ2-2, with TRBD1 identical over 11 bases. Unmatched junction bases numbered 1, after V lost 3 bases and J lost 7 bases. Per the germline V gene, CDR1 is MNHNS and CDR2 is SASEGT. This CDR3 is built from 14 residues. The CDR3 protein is CASSEGTGGGELFF. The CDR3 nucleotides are TGTGCCAGCAGTGAGGGGACAGGGGGCGGGGAGCTGTTTTTT.

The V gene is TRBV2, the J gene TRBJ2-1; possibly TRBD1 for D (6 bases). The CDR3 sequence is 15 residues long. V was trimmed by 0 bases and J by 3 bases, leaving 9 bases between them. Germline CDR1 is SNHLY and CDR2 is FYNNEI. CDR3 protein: CASSEAQGVYNEQFF. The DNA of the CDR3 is TGTGCCAGCAGTGAAGCACAGGGTGTCTACAATGAGCAGTTCTTC.

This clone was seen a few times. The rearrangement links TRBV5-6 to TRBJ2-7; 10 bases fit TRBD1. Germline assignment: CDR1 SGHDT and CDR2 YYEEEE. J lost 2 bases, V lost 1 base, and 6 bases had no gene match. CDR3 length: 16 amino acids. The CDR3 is CASSLPGQGSTYEQYF. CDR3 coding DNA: TGTGCCAGCAGCTTGCCGGGACAGGGGTCTACCTACGAGCAGTACTTC.

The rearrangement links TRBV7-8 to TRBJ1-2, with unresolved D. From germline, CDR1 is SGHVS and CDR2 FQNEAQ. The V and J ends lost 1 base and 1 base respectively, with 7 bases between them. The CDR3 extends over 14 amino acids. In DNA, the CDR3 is TGTGCCAGCAGCTTAGGAGGGTTTAACTATGGCTACACCTTC. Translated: CASSLGGFNYGYTF. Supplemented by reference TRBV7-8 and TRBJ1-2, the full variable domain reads GAGVSQSPRYKVAKRGQDVALRCDPISGHVSLFWYQQALGQGPEFLTYFQNEAQLDKSGLPSDRFFAERPEGSVSTLKIQRTQQEDSAVYLCASSLGGFNYGYTFGSGTRLTVV.

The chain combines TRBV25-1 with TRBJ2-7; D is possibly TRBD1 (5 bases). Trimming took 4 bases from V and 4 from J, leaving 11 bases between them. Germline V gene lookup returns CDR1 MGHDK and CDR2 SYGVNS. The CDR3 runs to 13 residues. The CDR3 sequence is CASSAVGRYEQYF. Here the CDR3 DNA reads TGTGCCAGCAGTGCCGTGGGGCGGTACGAGCAGTACTTC.